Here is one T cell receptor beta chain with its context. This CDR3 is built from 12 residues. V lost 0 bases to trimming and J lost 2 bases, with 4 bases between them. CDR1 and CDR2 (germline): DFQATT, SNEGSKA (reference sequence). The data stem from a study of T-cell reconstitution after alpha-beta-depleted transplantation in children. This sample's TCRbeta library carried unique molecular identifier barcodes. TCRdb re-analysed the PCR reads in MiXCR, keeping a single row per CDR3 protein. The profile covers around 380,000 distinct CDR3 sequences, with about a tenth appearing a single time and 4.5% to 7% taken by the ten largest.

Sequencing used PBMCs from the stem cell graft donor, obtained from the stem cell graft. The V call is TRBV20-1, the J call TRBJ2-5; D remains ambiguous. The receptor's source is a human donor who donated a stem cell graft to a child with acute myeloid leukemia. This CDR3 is CSARDQQETQYF. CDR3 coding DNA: TGCAGTGCTAGAGATCAACAAGAGACCCAGTACTTC.